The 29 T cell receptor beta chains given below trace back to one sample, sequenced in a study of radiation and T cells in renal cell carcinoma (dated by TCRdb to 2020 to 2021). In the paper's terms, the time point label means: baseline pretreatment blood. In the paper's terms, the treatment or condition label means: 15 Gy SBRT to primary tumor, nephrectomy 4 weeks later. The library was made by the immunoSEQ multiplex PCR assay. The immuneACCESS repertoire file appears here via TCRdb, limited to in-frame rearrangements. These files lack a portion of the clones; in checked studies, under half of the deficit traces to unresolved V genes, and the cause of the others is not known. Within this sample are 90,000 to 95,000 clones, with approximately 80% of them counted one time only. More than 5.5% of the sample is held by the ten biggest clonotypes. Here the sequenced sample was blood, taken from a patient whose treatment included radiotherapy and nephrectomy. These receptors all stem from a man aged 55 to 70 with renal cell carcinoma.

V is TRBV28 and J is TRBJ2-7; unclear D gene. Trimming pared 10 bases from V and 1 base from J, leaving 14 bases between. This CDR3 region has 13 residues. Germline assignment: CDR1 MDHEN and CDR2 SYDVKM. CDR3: CATRRVESYEQYF. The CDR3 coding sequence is TGTGCCACCCGAAGGGTTGAGTCCTACGAGCAGTACTTC.

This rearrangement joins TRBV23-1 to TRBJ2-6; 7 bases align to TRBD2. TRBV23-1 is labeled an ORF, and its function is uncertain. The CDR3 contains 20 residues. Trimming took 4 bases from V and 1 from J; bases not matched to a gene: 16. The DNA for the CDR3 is TGCGCCAGCAGTCCTACCCGGCGGCGGCGGGAGAAATCTGGGGCCAACGTCCTGACTTTC. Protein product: CASSPTRRRREKSGANVLTF.

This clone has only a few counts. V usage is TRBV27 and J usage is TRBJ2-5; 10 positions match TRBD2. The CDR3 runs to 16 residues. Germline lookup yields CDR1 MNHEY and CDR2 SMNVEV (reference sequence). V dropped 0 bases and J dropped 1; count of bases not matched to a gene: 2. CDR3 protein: CASSLSVAGGQETQYF. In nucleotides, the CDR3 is TGTGCCAGCAGTTTATCCGTAGCGGGAGGCCAAGAGACCCAGTACTTC.

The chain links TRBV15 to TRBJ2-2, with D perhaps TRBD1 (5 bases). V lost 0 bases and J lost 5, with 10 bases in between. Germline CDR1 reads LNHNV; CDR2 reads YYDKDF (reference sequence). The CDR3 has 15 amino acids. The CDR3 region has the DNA TGTGCCACCAGCAGAGATCTGACAGCAACCGGGGAGCTGTTTTTT. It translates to CATSRDLTATGELFF.

The CDR3 coding sequence is TGCGCCAGCAGCCAACTCGAGGCGGGATCGGGAGAGACCCAGTACTTC. Translated: CASSQLEAGSGETQYF. The chain carries TRBV4-1 and TRBJ2-5; TRBD2 is a possible D gene (6 bases). The germline V and J ends were trimmed by 2 bases and 4 bases, with 17 bases remaining between them. The germline V gene encodes CDR1 MGHRA and CDR2 YSYEKL. The CDR3 has 16 residues.

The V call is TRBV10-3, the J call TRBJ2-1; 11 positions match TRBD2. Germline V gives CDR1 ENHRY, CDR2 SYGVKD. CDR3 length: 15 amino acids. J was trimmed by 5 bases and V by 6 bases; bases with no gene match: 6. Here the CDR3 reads CAISRLAGPDNEQFF. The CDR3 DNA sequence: TGTGCCATCAGCAGACTAGCGGGACCTGACAATGAGCAGTTCTTC.

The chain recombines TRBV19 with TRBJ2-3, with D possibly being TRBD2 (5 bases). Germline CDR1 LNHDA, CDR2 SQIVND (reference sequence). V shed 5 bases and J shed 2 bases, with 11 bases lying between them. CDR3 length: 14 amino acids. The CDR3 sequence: CASSLSGITDTQYF. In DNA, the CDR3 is TGTGCCAGTAGTCTTTCGGGGATCACAGATACGCAGTATTTT.

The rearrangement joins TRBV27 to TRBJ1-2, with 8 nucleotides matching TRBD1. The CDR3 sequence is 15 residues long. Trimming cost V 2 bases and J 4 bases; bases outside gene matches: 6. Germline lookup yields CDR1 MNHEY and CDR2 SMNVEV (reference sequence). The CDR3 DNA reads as TGTGCCAGCAGTTTAACGGGCCAGGGGGCCTATGGCTACACCTTC. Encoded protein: CASSLTGQGAYGYTF.

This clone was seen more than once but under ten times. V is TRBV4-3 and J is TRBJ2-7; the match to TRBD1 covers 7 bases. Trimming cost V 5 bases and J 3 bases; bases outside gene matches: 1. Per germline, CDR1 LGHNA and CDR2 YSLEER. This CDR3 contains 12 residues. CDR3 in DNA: TGCGCCAGCAGCTGGGACAGCTACGAGCAGTACTTC. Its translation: CASSWDSYEQYF.

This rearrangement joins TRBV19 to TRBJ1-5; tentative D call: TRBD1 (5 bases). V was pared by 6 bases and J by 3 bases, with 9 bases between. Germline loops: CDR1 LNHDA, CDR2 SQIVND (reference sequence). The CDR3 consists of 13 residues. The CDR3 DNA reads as TGTGCCAGTAGGGTGACAGCCAATCAGCCCCAGCATTTT. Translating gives CASRVTANQPQHF.

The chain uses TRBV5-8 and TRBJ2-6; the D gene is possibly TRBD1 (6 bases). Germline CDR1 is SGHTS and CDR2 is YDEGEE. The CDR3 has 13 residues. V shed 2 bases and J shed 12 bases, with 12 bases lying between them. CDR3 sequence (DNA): TGTGCCAGCAGCTTCCCAGGGGCACCCGTCCTGACTTTC. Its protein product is CASSFPGAPVLTF.

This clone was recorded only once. The CDR3 loop is CASSLNQEETQYF. The CDR3 nucleotides are TGTGCCAGCTCACTGAATCAAGAAGAGACCCAGTACTTC. The chain couples TRBV18 to TRBJ2-5; D not certain. The CDR3 loop spans 13 amino acids. Germline V gene sequence: CDR1 KGHSH, CDR2 LQKENI. The germline V and J ends were trimmed by 4 bases and 3 bases, with 9 bases remaining between them.

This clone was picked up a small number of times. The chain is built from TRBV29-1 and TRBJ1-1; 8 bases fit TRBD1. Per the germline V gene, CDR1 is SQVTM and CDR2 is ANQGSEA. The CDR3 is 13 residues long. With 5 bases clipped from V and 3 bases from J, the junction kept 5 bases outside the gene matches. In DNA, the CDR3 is TGCAGCGTTCACGCGACAGGGGACACTGAAGCTTTCTTT. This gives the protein CSVHATGDTEAFF.

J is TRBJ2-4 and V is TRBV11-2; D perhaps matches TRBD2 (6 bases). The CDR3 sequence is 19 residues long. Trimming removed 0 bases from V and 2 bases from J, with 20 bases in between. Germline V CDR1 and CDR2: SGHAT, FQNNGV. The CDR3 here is CASSLDQWLAQGTKNIQYF. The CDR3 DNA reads TGTGCCAGCAGCTTAGATCAGTGGCTAGCGCAAGGTACCAAAAACATTCAGTACTTC.

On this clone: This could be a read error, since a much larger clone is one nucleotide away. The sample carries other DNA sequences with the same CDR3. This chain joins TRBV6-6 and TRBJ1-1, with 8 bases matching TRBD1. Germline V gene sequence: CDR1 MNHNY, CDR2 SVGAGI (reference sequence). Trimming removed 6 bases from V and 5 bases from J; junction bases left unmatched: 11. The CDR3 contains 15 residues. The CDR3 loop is CASSPSGQGATEAFF. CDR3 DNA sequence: TGTGCCAGCAGCCCCTCGGGGCAGGGGGCGACTGAAGCTTTCTTT.

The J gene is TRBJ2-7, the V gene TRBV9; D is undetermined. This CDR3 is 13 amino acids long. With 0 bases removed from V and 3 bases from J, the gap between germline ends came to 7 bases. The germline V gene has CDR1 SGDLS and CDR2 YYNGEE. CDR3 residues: CASSVGNLYEQYF. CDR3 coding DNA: TGTGCCAGCAGCGTAGGAAACCTCTACGAGCAGTACTTC.

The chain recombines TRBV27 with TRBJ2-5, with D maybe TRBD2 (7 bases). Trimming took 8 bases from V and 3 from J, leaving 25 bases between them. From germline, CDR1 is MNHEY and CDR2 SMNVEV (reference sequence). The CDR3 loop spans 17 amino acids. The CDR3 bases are TGTGCCAGCGGGGGGGCCGCGGCAGGGAGGCAAGAAGAGACCCAGTACTTC. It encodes CASGGAAAGRQEETQYF.

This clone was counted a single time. The CDR3 is CASSYGATNEKLFF. In nucleotides, the CDR3 is TGTGCCAGCAGTTACGGGGCAACTAATGAAAAACTGTTTTTT. J is TRBJ1-4 and V is TRBV6-5, with D unclear. With 2 bases removed from V and 0 bases from J, the gap between germline ends came to 4 bases. This CDR3 region has 14 residues. Germline V gene lookup returns CDR1 MNHEY and CDR2 SVGAGI.

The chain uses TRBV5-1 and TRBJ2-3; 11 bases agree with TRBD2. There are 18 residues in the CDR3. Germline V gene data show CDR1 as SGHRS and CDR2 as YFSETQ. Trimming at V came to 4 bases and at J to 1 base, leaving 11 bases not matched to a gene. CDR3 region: CASSPNVAGGPGTDTQYF. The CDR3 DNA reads TGCGCCAGCAGCCCGAACGTAGCGGGAGGGCCTGGCACAGATACGCAGTATTTT.

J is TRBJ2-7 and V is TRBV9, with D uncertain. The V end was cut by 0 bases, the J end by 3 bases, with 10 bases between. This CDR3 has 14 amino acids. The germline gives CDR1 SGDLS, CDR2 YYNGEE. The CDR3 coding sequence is TGTGCCAGCAGCGTAGCCTCGGATCACTACGAGCAGTACTTC. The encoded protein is CASSVASDHYEQYF.

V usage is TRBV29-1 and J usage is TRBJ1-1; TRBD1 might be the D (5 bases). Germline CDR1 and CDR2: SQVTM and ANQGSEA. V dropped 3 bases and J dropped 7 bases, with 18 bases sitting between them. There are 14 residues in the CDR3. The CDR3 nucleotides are TGCAGCGTTGATTCTCCGGGTTATCAGGGTGAAGCTTTCTTT. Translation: CSVDSPGYQGEAFF.

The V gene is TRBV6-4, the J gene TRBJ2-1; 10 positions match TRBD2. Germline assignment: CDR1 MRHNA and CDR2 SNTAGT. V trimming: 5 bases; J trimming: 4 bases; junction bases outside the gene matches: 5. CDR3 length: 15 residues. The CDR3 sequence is CASSSLAGDYNEQFF. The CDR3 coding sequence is TGTGCCAGCAGTTCCCTAGCGGGGGATTACAATGAGCAGTTCTTC.

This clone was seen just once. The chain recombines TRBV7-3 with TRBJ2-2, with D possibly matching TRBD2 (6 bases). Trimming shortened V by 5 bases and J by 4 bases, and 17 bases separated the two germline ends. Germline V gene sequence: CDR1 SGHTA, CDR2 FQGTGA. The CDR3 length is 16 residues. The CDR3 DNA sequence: TGTGCCAGCAGCCCCAACGCGGGACCAATCACCGGGGAGCTGTTTTTT. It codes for CASSPNAGPITGELFF.

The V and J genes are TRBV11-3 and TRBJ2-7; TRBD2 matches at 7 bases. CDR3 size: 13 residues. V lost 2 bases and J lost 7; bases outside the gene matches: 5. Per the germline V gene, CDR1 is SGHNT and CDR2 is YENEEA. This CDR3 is CASSLRAGREQYF. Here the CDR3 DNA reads TGTGCCAGCAGCTTAAGAGCGGGAAGAGAGCAGTACTTC.

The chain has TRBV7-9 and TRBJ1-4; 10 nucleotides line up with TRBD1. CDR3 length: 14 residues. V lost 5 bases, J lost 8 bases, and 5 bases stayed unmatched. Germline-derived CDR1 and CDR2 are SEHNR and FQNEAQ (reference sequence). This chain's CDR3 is CASSRDRGREKLFF. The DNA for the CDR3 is TGTGCCAGCAGCCGGGACAGGGGTAGGGAAAAACTGTTTTTT. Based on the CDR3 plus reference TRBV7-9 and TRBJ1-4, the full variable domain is DTGVSQNPRHKITKRGQNVTFRCDPISEHNRLYWYRQTLGQGPEFLTYFQNEAQLEKSRLLSDRFSAERPKGSFSTLEIQRTEQGDSAMYLCASSRDRGREKLFFGSGTQLSVL.

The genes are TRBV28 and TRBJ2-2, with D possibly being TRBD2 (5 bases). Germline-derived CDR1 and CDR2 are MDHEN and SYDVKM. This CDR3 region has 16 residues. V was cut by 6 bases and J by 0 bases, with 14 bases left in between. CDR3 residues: CASSPPTRANTGELFF. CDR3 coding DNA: TGTGCCAGCAGCCCCCCTACGCGGGCGAACACCGGGGAGCTGTTTTTT.

The CDR3 spells CASRAGTGGGGANVLTF. The DNA of the CDR3 is TGTGCCAGCAGGGCCGGGACAGGGGGCGGTGGGGCCAACGTCCTGACTTTC. V is TRBV2 and J is TRBJ2-6; 12 nucleotides agree with TRBD1. Unmatched junction bases numbered 6, after V lost 6 bases and J lost 3 bases. This CDR3 has 17 amino acids. CDR1 and CDR2 (germline): SNHLY, FYNNEI. The entire variable domain, with the rest obtained from reference TRBV2 and TRBJ2-6, is as follows: EPEVTQTPSHQVTQMGQEVILRCVPISNHLYFYWYRQILGQKVEFLVSFYNNEISEKSEIFDDQFSVERPDGSNFTLKIRSTKLEDSAMYFCASRAGTGGGGANVLTFGAGSRLTVL.

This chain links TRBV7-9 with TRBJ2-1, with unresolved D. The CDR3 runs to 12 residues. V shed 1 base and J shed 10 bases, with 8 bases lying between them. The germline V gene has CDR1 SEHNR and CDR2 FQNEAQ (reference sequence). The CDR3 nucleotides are TGTGCCAGCAGCTTAGAATCCCGGGAGCAGTTCTTC. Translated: CASSLESREQFF.

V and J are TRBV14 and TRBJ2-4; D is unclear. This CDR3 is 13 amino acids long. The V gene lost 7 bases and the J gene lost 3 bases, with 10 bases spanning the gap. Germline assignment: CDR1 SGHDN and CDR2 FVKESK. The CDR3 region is CASKEQNKNIQYF. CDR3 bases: TGTGCCAGCAAGGAGCAGAACAAAAACATTCAGTACTTC. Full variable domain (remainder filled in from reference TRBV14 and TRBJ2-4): EAGVTQFPSHSVIEKGQTVTLRCDPISGHDNLYWYRRVMGKEIKFLLHFVKESKQDESGMPNNRFLAERTGGTYSTLKVQPAELEDSGVYFCASKEQNKNIQYFGAGTRLSVL.